The clone carrying this TCR beta chain was counted ten times or more. Over 18 months, lack of ophthalmopathy progression marked Graves' hyperthyroidism as stable. Participants, patients aged 18 to 65, had newly diagnosed hyperthyroidism with a duration under 2 months. Based on clinical symptoms, serum thyroxine and TRAb, thyroid ultrasound and orbital computed tomography, diagnoses were reached. PBMCs were obtained from 9 to 10 ml fresh peripheral blood. The data were taken from a study of T cells in Graves' hyperthyroidism and ophthalmopathy. The V end was cut by 0 bases, the J end by 5 bases, with 13 bases between. The germline CDR1 and CDR2 sequences are DFQATT and SNEGSKA (reference sequence). The CDR3 extends over 14 amino acids. RNA transcripts provided the source from which TCR beta CDR3 regions were amplified. HTBI primers were employed in a first-round RT-PCR of the TCR CDR3. TCRdb re-called the multiplex PCR reads with MiXCR, one entry per CDR3 protein. This sample has around 420,000 distinct CDR3 sequences; around 15% occur once, and the top ten carry approximately 5.3%.

Material: blood. The chain links TRBV20-1 to TRBJ2-5; D perhaps matches TRBD1 (5 bases). The receptor was derived from a woman under 30 with Graves' hyperthyroidism. CDR3 loop: CSARDTQDGETQYF. CDR3 nucleotide sequence: TGCAGTGCTAGAGATACACAGGATGGCGAGACCCAGTACTTC.